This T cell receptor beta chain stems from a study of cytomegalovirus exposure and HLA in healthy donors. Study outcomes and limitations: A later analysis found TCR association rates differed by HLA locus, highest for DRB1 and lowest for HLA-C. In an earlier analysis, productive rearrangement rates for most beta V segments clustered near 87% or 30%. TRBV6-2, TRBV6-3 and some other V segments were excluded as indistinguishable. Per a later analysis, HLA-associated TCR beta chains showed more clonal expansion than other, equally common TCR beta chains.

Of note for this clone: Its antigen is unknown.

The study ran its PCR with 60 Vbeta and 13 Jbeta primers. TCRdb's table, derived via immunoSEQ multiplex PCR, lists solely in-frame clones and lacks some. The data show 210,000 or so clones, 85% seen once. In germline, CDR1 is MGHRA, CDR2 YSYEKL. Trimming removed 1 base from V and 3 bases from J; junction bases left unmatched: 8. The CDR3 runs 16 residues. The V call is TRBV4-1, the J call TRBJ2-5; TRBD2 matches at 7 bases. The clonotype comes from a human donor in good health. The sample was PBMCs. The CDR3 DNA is TGCGCCAGCAGCCAAGGGTGGGGGGGAGGGGAAGAGACCCAGTACTTC. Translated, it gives CASSQGWGGGEETQYF.